Below are 10 T cell receptor beta chains sequenced from a single sample in a study of blood T cell repertoires in COVID-19. This table comes from immunoSEQ multiplex PCR, and its TCRdb copy is limited to in-frame clones, with some not included. The data contain 150,000 or so clones, around four fifths of them singletons. The source material was peripheral blood. Every receptor here comes from a woman in her forties with active or convalescent COVID-19.

The chain is built from TRBV7-2 and TRBJ1-1; D perhaps matches TRBD1 (5 bases). Germline V gives CDR1 SGHTA, CDR2 FQGNSA. Trimming stripped 0 bases from V and 2 bases from J, with 28 bases between. The CDR3 length is 21 residues. The CDR3 nucleotides are TGTGCCAGCAGCTTAGCAGGGGTCGACACTTTAAGGGGACTAGTTAACACTGAAGCTTTCTTT. Translation: CASSLAGVDTLRGLVNTEAFF.

The chain employs TRBV5-1 and TRBJ1-2, with 9 bases identical to TRBD1. The CDR3 spans 16 residues. Germline V lookup: CDR1 SGHRS, CDR2 YFSETQ. The junction had 15 bases not matched to a gene; V was cut back by 4 bases and J by 8 bases. The CDR3 protein is CASSPNAHTGGGGYTF. CDR3 nucleotides: TGCGCCAGCAGCCCGAACGCACATACAGGGGGCGGCGGCTACACCTTC.

Regarding this clone: Other nucleotide sequences in the sample specify the same CDR3. The rearrangement uses TRBV28 and TRBJ1-1; 9 nucleotides align to TRBD1. This CDR3 region has 13 residues. V gave up 5 bases and J gave up 5 bases; unmatched junction bases: 3. Germline-derived CDR1 and CDR2 are MDHEN and SYDVKM. DNA of the CDR3: TGTGCCAGCAGTCGGGACAGGGTAACTGAAGCTTTCTTT. This encodes CASSRDRVTEAFF.

On this clone: The identical CDR3 is also encoded by other nucleotide sequences in the sample. This CDR3 is CASSPDSYEQYF. DNA of the CDR3: TGTGCCAGCAGCCCGGACAGTTACGAGCAGTACTTC. This sequence joins TRBV11-2 and TRBJ2-7; D might be TRBD1 (6 bases). Germline V gene lookup returns CDR1 SGHAT and CDR2 FQNNGV. The CDR3 has 12 residues. Between the trimmed V and J ends, which lost 5 bases and 4 bases, there was a span of 9 bases.

The chain recombines TRBV5-4 with TRBJ1-2, with D possibly matching TRBD1 (6 bases). The CDR3 loop spans 13 amino acids. Trimming took off 3 bases at V and 4 bases at J, with 10 bases between the two ends. The germline CDR1 and CDR2 sequences are SGHNT and YYREEE (reference sequence). The DNA for the CDR3 is TGTGCCAGCAGCTCGACAGGACTCTATGGCTACACCTTC. This translates into CASSSTGLYGYTF.

This chain uses TRBV6-5 with TRBJ1-2, with TRBD1 matching 8 bases. The CDR3 loop spans 13 amino acids. Germline CDR1 and CDR2: MNHEY and SVGAGI. J lost 8 bases, V lost 5 bases, and 7 bases had no gene match. This CDR3 is CASSTGGPWGYTF. In DNA, the CDR3 is TGTGCCAGCAGTACAGGGGGTCCCTGGGGCTACACCTTC.

This clone showed up just once. CDR3 sequence reads: CATYQGAGNQPQHF. CDR3 in DNA: TGTGCCACCTACCAGGGGGCCGGCAATCAGCCCCAGCATTTT. The rearrangement joins TRBV28 to TRBJ1-5; 8 bases agree with TRBD1. Germline trimming cut 10 bases from V and 2 bases from J; bases unmatched to any gene: 7. CDR1 and CDR2 (germline): MDHEN, SYDVKM. The CDR3 has 14 residues.

The V call is TRBV2, the J call TRBJ2-7, with TRBD2 matching over 9 bases. This CDR3 spans 13 amino acids. The germline V gene encodes CDR1 SNHLY and CDR2 FYNNEI. J was trimmed by 3 bases and V by 7 bases; bases with no gene match: 4. The chain's CDR3 is CASNQRGDYEQYF. CDR3 bases: TGTGCCAGCAATCAGCGGGGGGACTACGAGCAGTACTTC.

In its sample, this clone was seen a few times. The chain links TRBV18 to TRBJ2-2, with 8 nucleotides matching TRBD1. CDR1 and CDR2 (germline): KGHSH, LQKENI. V gave up 3 bases and J gave up 5 bases; unmatched junction bases: 5. The CDR3 extends over 15 amino acids. For the CDR3, the DNA is TGTGCCAGCTCACCCAGGGGGCATAGAACCGGGGAGCTGTTTTTT. The encoded protein is CASSPRGHRTGELFF.

The J gene is TRBJ2-3, the V gene TRBV9; TRBD2 might be the D (5 bases). The CDR3 sequence is 16 residues long. Germline values: CDR1 SGDLS, CDR2 YYNGEE. With 1 base removed from V and 3 bases from J, the gap between germline ends came to 15 bases. The CDR3 loop reads CASSVSATRGTDTQYF. The CDR3 nucleotides are TGTGCCAGCAGCGTATCGGCCACTCGAGGGACAGATACGCAGTATTTT.